This is a list of T cell receptor beta chains from one sample in a study of graft-versus-host responses after intestinal transplantation. Sequencing used immunoSEQ multiplex PCR; TCRdb keeps in-frame clones, though not all of them. Of about 66,000 clones listed, around 91% are singletons. Their target antigens are unknown. The specimen was unstimulated CD8+ T cells sorted from spleen or lymph node cells, collected before intestinal transplant. The receptors stem from a human donor who received an intestinal transplant. CDR3s include the opening cysteine and the closing phenylalanine or tryptophan. D genes are given only for firm matches. Only some rows state a clone size, as once, few, many or a class for expanded clones.

v_gene	abundance	j_gene	d_gene	CDR3aa	CDR3nt
TRBV19	.	TRBJ1-2	TRBD1	CASSMSGTGGNGYTF	TGTGCCAGTAGTATGAGTGGGACAGGGGGAAACGGCTACACCTTC
TRBV7-3	.	TRBJ1-2	TRBD1	CASSPGQGPANYGYTF	TGTGCCAGCAGCCCGGGACAGGGCCCTGCTAACTATGGCTACACCTTC
TRBV19	.	TRBJ2-1	TRBD1	CASSIADRNEQFF	TGTGCCAGTAGTATAGCGGACAGGAATGAGCAGTTCTTC
TRBV7-8	.	TRBJ2-7	.	CASSPIPTPSYEQYF	TGTGCCAGCAGCCCCATTCCCACACCCTCCTACGAGCAGTACTTC
TRBV5-8	.	TRBJ1-2	TRBD1	CASSLGQGAGGYTF	TGTGCCAGCAGCTTGGGACAGGGGGCAGGTGGCTACACCTTC
TRBV6-1	.	TRBJ2-7	.	CASSVTGIDEQYF	TGTGCCAGCAGTGTCACAGGGATCGACGAGCAGTACTTC
TRBV5-1	.	TRBJ1-1	.	CASRIMGGTEAFF	TGCGCCAGCAGGATTATGGGGGGAACTGAAGCTTTCTTT
TRBV14	few	TRBJ1-2	.	CASSQEQAVWGYTF	TGTGCCAGCAGCCAAGAACAGGCGGTCTGGGGCTACACCTTC
TRBV1	.	TRBJ1-6	.	CTSSLEEVRFGSPLHF	TGCACCAGCAGCCTCGAGGAAGTGCGTTTCGGTTCACCCCTCCACTTT
TRBV12-5	.	TRBJ1-1	.	CAGGGSRNTEAFF	TGTGCGGGAGGGGGGAGTCGGAACACTGAAGCTTTCTTT
TRBV11-2	.	TRBJ1-1	.	CASSSDSTEAFF	TGTGCCAGCAGCTCCGACAGTACTGAAGCTTTCTTT
TRBV4-1	once	TRBJ1-1	.	CASSQGFAAEAFF	TGCGCCAGCAGCCAAGGATTTGCGGCTGAAGCTTTCTTT
TRBV7-9	.	TRBJ2-1	TRBD2	CASSLPSGGDNEQFF	TGTGCCAGCAGCTTACCCAGCGGGGGGGACAATGAGCAGTTCTTC
TRBV2	.	TRBJ1-6	TRBD1	CATTEGTGEVINSPLHF	TGTGCCACCACGGAGGGTACAGGGGAGGTGATCAATTCACCCCTCCACTTT
TRBV6-1	.	TRBJ2-1	.	CASSERGQGLSLSYNEQFF	TGTGCCAGCAGTGAAAGAGGGCAGGGGCTATCCCTCTCCTACAATGAGCAGTTCTTC
TRBV6-1	.	TRBJ2-7	TRBD1	CASRLGQGANYEQYF	TGTGCCAGCAGGTTGGGACAGGGGGCGAACTACGAGCAGTACTTC
TRBV11-3	.	TRBJ2-1	TRBD1	CASSLDGAGQGHNEQFF	TGTGCCAGCAGCTTAGACGGTGCGGGACAGGGCCACAATGAGCAGTTCTTC
TRBV9	.	TRBJ2-7	.	CASSQGLSYEQYF	TGTGCCAGCAGCCAGGGGTTATCCTACGAGCAGTACTTC
TRBV2	.	TRBJ2-1	TRBD2	CATDSGGLYNEQFF	TGTGCCACAGATAGCGGGGGGCTCTACAATGAGCAGTTCTTC
TRBV4-1	.	TRBJ1-1	.	CASSQSNGGASEAFF	TGCGCCAGCAGCCAATCCAATGGGGGCGCCTCTGAAGCTTTCTTT
TRBV19	once	TRBJ1-1	.	CASSISGGSNTEAFF	TGTGCCAGTAGTATCTCCGGGGGATCGAACACTGAAGCTTTCTTT
TRBV6-4	.	TRBJ2-7	.	CASSDSGWINYEQYF	TGTGCCAGCAGTGACTCGGGCTGGATTAACTACGAGCAGTACTTC
TRBV12-5	few	TRBJ2-1	.	CASGLGWGQNDNEQFF	TGTGCTAGTGGTTTGGGGTGGGGGCAGAATGACAATGAGCAGTTCTTC
TRBV2	.	TRBJ2-1	.	CASTAPHGLAGYNEQFF	TGTGCCAGCACTGCCCCCCATGGCCTAGCCGGCTACAATGAGCAGTTCTTC
TRBV19	.	TRBJ2-3	.	CASSIDGGSTDTQYF	TGTGCCAGTAGTATAGATGGTGGCAGCACAGATACGCAGTATTTT
TRBV19	.	TRBJ1-5	TRBD1	CASRNRGAPEPQHF	TGTGCCAGTAGGAACAGGGGGGCTCCGGAGCCCCAGCATTTT
TRBV6-5	.	TRBJ2-7	.	CASSLGLHSYEQYF	TGTGCCAGCAGTTTGGGGCTCCACTCCTACGAGCAGTACTTC
TRBV5-8	.	TRBJ1-1	TRBD1	CASSFLRGPYLRNTEAFF	TGTGCCAGCAGCTTTCTTAGGGGGCCGTATCTTAGGAACACTGAAGCTTTCTTT
TRBV5-6	.	TRBJ2-1	.	CASSSLSYNEQFF	TGTGCCAGCAGCTCGTTATCGTACAATGAGCAGTTCTTC
TRBV4-1	.	TRBJ1-1	.	CASSHGGLNTEAFF	TGCGCCAGCAGCCACGGGGGGCTGAACACTGAAGCTTTCTTT
TRBV13	.	TRBJ2-2	TRBD1	CASSWGTAGELFF	TGTGCCAGCAGCTGGGGGACAGCCGGGGAGCTGTTTTTT
TRBV27	.	TRBJ2-5	TRBD2	CASSRYAGPGGETQYF	TGTGCCAGCAGCCGGTACGCTGGGCCGGGGGGTGAGACCCAGTACTTC
TRBV7-3	.	TRBJ1-1	.	CASSFLGGTEAFF	TGTGCCAGCAGCTTTCTGGGGGGGACTGAAGCTTTCTTT
TRBV4-1	.	TRBJ2-1	.	CASSLAGGPDNEQFF	TGCGCCAGCAGCCTAGCAGGGGGGCCCGACAATGAGCAGTTCTTC
TRBV4-1	.	TRBJ2-1	TRBD2	CASSQRAGTYNEQFF	TGCGCCAGCAGCCAACGAGCGGGGACGTACAATGAGCAGTTCTTC
TRBV19	.	TRBJ2-1	.	CASSARGTYNEQFF	TGTGCCAGCAGCGCCCGGGGGACCTACAATGAGCAGTTCTTC